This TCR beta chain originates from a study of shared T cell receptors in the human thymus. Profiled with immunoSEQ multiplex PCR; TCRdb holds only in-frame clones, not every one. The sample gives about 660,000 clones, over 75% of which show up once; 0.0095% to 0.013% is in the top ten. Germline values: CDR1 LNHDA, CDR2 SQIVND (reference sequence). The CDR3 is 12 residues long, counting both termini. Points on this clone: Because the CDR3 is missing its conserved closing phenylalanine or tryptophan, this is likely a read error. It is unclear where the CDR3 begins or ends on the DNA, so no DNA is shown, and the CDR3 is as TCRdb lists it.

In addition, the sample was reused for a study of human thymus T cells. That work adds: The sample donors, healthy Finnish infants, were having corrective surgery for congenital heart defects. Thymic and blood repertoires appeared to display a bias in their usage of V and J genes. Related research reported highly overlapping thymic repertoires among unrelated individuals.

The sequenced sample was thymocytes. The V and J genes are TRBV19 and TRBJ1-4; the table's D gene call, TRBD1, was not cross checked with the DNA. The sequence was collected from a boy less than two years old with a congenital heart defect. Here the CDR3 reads CASSTTPTGAMI.